The 7 T cell receptor beta chains listed next were all sequenced from one sample in a study of circulating and synovial CD4+ cells in juvenile arthritis. Sequenced by immunoSEQ multiplex PCR; TCRdb stores in-frame clones only, minus some. The table includes tens of thousands of clones, around 96% detected once. Sequences were obtained from CD4+ T cells from blood. These receptors originate from a human donor with juvenile idiopathic arthritis.

This clone was seen only once. This sequence joins TRBV11-2 and TRBJ2-1; tentatively, D is TRBD1 (5 bases). The V gene's germline CDR1 is SGHAT and CDR2 FQNNGV. The CDR3 runs to 15 residues. V lost 0 bases and J 4 bases, leaving 10 bases between the germline ends. The CDR3 coding sequence is TGTGCCAGCAGCTTAGATAAGGGGAAGTACAATGAGCAGTTCTTC. Translated: CASSLDKGKYNEQFF.

The CDR3 loop is CASSLGQAPYEQYF. Written as DNA, the CDR3 is TGTGCCAGCAGCTTAGGACAGGCGCCCTACGAGCAGTACTTC. The chain couples TRBV11-2 to TRBJ2-7; perhaps TRBD1 as D (6 bases). Germline lookup yields CDR1 SGHAT and CDR2 FQNNGV. V shed 1 base and J shed 2 bases, with 9 bases lying between them. This CDR3 has 14 residues.

The J gene is TRBJ2-5, the V gene TRBV9; D might be TRBD2 (5 bases). The CDR3 extends over 14 amino acids. Trimming shortened V by 4 bases and J by 4 bases, and 14 bases separated the two germline ends. Germline loops: CDR1 SGDLS, CDR2 YYNGEE. CDR3 sequence (DNA): TGTGCCAGCAGCACGGACCTCGGAGGAGAGACCCAGTACTTC. Its protein product is CASSTDLGGETQYF.

This clone occurred once. The DNA of the CDR3 is TGTGCCAGCAGTTACTCCGGGGGACAGGGTCTCGAGCAGTACTTC. Encoded protein: CASSYSGGQGLEQYF. This chain uses TRBV6-5 with TRBJ2-7; 9 positions agree with TRBD1. The CDR3 contains 15 residues. V was pared by 0 bases and J by 6 bases, with 6 bases of the junction left unmatched. Germline-derived CDR1 and CDR2 are MNHEY and SVGAGI.

This sequence joins TRBV29-1 and TRBJ2-7, with 11 bases matching TRBD2. The CDR3 extends over 14 amino acids. CDR1 and CDR2 (germline): SQVTM, ANQGSEA. Trimming cost V 4 bases and J 5 bases; bases outside gene matches: 7. The DNA of the CDR3 is TGCAGCGTTGGCTTGCTAGCGGGGGGCCACGAGCAGTACTTC. Its translation: CSVGLLAGGHEQYF.

The chain joins TRBV4-2 to TRBJ2-5; tentatively, D is TRBD2 (5 bases). Germline CDR1 is LGHNA and CDR2 is YNFKEQ. Deletions cut 1 base from V and 5 bases from J, with 14 bases between. CDR3 length equals 15 residues. The CDR3 protein is CASSQAPRGWETQYF. Written as DNA, the CDR3 is TGTGCCAGCAGCCAAGCCCCCCGCGGGTGGGAGACCCAGTACTTC.

The rearrangement uses TRBV2 and TRBJ2-6; 8 bases map to TRBD1. With V trimmed by 8 bases and J by 2 bases, 11 bases remained unmatched. This CDR3 has 17 amino acids. Germline-derived CDR1 and CDR2 are SNHLY and FYNNEI. Here the CDR3 reads CASAPGQGAAGANVLTF. CDR3 DNA sequence: TGTGCCAGCGCACCCGGGCAGGGGGCGGCTGGGGCCAACGTCCTGACTTTC.